The text below deals with one T cell receptor beta chain. Clones were read by immunoSEQ multiplex PCR, and TCRdb kept only the in-frame ones, dropping some. The sample lists approximately 100,000 clones, roughly 91% seen once, with 6% in the top ten. This CDR3 contains 16 residues. Trimming cost V 4 bases and J 4 bases; bases outside gene matches: 8. The germline V gene has CDR1 MNHEY and CDR2 SMNVEV (reference sequence). The sample belongs to a study of blood T cell repertoires in COVID-19. At the level of the study: Researchers got acute and convalescent COVID-19 samples from the United States, Italy and Spain.

The chain uses TRBV27 and TRBJ2-7; 12 bases fit TRBD2. The TCR comes from a human donor in a cohort sampled during active COVID-19. What was sequenced was peripheral blood. CDR3 in amino acids: CASSSFWTSGIYEQYF. The CDR3, as DNA: TGTGCCAGCAGTTCGTTCTGGACTAGCGGGATTTACGAGCAGTACTTC.